The 12 T cell receptor beta chains below all came from one sample that was sequenced in a study of blood T cells in healthy people across ages. A second PCR of 7 to 11 cycles used a sample-barcoded 5' primer and a J-beta primer mix. TCRdb used MiXCR to reprocess the 5' RACE reads, holding one entry per CDR3 protein. The table records fewer than 800,000 distinct CDR3 sequences, 49% of them present only once. Specimen: blood. These receptors came from a woman aged 60-75 years in good health.

The genes are TRBV6-5 and TRBJ1-5; the D is unclear. The CDR3 sequence is 14 residues long. Germline V CDR1 and CDR2: MNHEY, SVGAGI. Trimming pared 6 bases from V and 0 bases from J, leaving 9 bases between. The CDR3 spells CASRGAYSNQPQHF. The CDR3 bases are TGTGCCAGCAGGGGCGCGTATAGCAATCAGCCCCAGCATTTT.

The table lists this clonotype with a few counts. CDR3 coding DNA: TGCAGTGCTAGAGTTAGCGGGAGCGTTGGGGAGCAGTTCTTC. As protein: CSARVSGSVGEQFF. The V gene is TRBV20-1, the J gene TRBJ2-1; 9 bases match TRBD2. CDR3 size: 14 residues. Germline-derived CDR1 and CDR2 are DFQATT and SNEGSKA (reference sequence). The J segment lost 10 bases and the V segment lost 1 base, leaving 8 bases of the junction unmatched.

V gene TRBV2 combines with J gene TRBJ1-2; D uncertain. The V gene lost 7 bases and the J gene lost 4 bases, with 16 bases spanning the gap. The CDR3 consists of 14 residues. Germline-derived CDR1 and CDR2 are SNHLY and FYNNEI. CDR3 region: CASTVTPWTYGYTF. For the CDR3, the DNA is TGTGCCAGCACGGTAACACCCTGGACCTATGGCTACACCTTC.

This clonotype was observed a handful of times. V and J are TRBV29-1 and TRBJ2-1, with 13 bases fitting TRBD2. With 5 bases clipped from V and 6 bases from J, the junction kept 4 bases outside the gene matches. Looked up from germline, CDR1 is SQVTM and CDR2 is ANQGSEA. This CDR3 spans 14 amino acids. CDR3 coding DNA: TGCAGCGTTCGGACTAGCGGGAGCCCCAATGAGCAGTTCTTC. Translating gives CSVRTSGSPNEQFF.

The chain recombines TRBV20-1 with TRBJ1-1, with 10 bases identical to TRBD1. The length of the CDR3 is 14 residues. Germline assignment: CDR1 DFQATT and CDR2 SNEGSKA (reference sequence). Trimming at V came to 4 bases and at J to 4 bases, leaving 6 bases not matched to a gene. This CDR3 is CSAIDRGRFTEAFF. The CDR3 DNA is TGCAGTGCTATAGACAGGGGGCGCTTCACTGAAGCTTTCTTT.

The gene calls are TRBV2 and TRBJ2-7; 7 positions agree with TRBD1. The junction had 8 bases not matched to a gene; V was cut back by 3 bases and J by 0 bases. This CDR3 comprises 16 residues. Germline V gene data show CDR1 as SNHLY and CDR2 as FYNNEI. CDR3 DNA: TGTGCCAGCAGTGATCCAGGGGGATTCTCCTCCTACGAGCAGTACTTC. It specifies CASSDPGGFSSYEQYF. Using reference TRBV2 and TRBJ2-7 for the parts outside the CDR3, the full variable domain is EPEVTQTPSHQVTQMGQEVILRCVPISNHLYFYWYRQILGQKVEFLVSFYNNEISEKSEIFDDQFSVERPDGSNFTLKIRSTKLEDSAMYFCASSDPGGFSSYEQYFGPGTRLTVT.

This clonotype was detected only once. The rearrangement uses TRBV6-2 or TRBV6-3 and TRBJ2-5; D gene uncertain. The J call may be faulty, since TRBJ2-7 better matches the DNA end. Germline lookup yields CDR1 MNHEY and CDR2 SVGEGT. The CDR3 covers 16 residues. CDR3 sequence (DNA): TGTGCCAGCAGTTACAGACCCCCGTGGAACGGTTACGAGCAGTACTTC. Its translation is CASSYRPPWNGYEQYF.

The chain uses TRBV7-6 and TRBJ2-5, with D tentatively TRBD1 (5 bases). The CDR3 is 15 amino acids. The germline V gene encodes CDR1 SGHVS and CDR2 FNYEAQ. Trimming removed 3 bases at V and 5 bases at J, with 16 bases between. CDR3 in amino acids: CASSFSPPPGETQYF. DNA of the CDR3: TGTGCCAGCAGCTTTTCCCCCCCCCCAGGGGAGACCCAGTACTTC.

This chain links TRBV12-3 or TRBV12-4 with TRBJ2-6; 16 bases are a match to TRBD2. The CDR3 has 20 amino acids. V lost 7 bases and J lost 3; bases outside the gene matches: 12. In nucleotides, the CDR3 is TGTGCCAGCACCCGGGGACTAGCGGGAGGGCGATTGAGTGGGGCCAACGTCCTGACTTTC. Protein product: CASTRGLAGGRLSGANVLTF.

This sequence joins TRBV2 and TRBJ2-5; TRBD2 matches 14 bases. Germline CDR1 reads SNHLY; CDR2 reads FYNNEI. With 11 bases clipped from V and 4 bases from J, the junction kept 9 bases outside the gene matches. The CDR3 loop spans 15 amino acids. The CDR3 sequence: CAGGTSGSQGETQYF. CDR3 in DNA: TGTGCCGGCGGGACTAGCGGGAGCCAAGGAGAGACCCAGTACTTC. The full variable domain, rest sourced from reference TRBV2 and TRBJ2-5, is EPEVTQTPSHQVTQMGQEVILRCVPISNHLYFYWYRQILGQKVEFLVSFYNNEISEKSEIFDDQFSVERPDGSNFTLKIRSTKLEDSAMYFCAGGTSGSQGETQYFGPGTRLLVL.

To note about this clonotype: One junction end does not reproduce the germline sequence, and a read error may be involved. The genes are TRBV7-9 and TRBJ2-3, with 8 bases identical to TRBD2. The CDR3 contains 18 residues. In germline, CDR1 is SEHNR, CDR2 FQNEAQ (reference sequence). The CDR3 region is CAGSLARTGGPRTDAQYF. In DNA form, the CDR3 reads TGTGCCGGCAGCTTAGCGCGAACGGGAGGGCCCCGCACAGATGCGCAGTATTTT.

The sample holds a few counts of this clonotype. This sequence joins TRBV7-2 and TRBJ2-3; 7 bases fit TRBD2. CDR1 is SGHTA, CDR2 FQGNSA, per germline. The V and J ends lost 1 base and 2 bases, in that order; junction bases with no gene match: 3. This CDR3 is built from 15 residues. CDR3 sequence (DNA): TGTGCCAGCAGCTTAGGCGGGGGTAACACAGATACGCAGTATTTT. Its protein is CASSLGGGNTDTQYF.